Following are 32 T cell receptor beta chains from one sample sequenced in a study of blood T cell repertoires in COVID-19. Clones were read by immunoSEQ multiplex PCR, and TCRdb kept only the in-frame ones, dropping some. Of 200,000 to 250,000 clones in the sample, approximately 78% were seen once. Material: peripheral blood. These receptors all stem from a woman aged 70-85 years with COVID-19, enrolled during active disease.

As concerns this clone: A much larger clone lies a single base off, so this may be a read error. Other DNA sequences of this sample code for an identical CDR3. The V call is TRBV19, the J call TRBJ2-2, with D possibly being TRBD2 (6 bases). Germline V lookup: CDR1 LNHDA, CDR2 SQIVND (reference sequence). Trimming cost V 3 bases and J 6 bases, with 14 bases left between them. The CDR3 is 15 amino acids. The CDR3 loop is CASSIDGGRAGELFF. In nucleotides, the CDR3 is TGTGCCAGTAGTATTGACGGGGGAAGGGCCGGGGAGCTGTTTTTT.

The gene calls are TRBV11-2 and TRBJ1-1; D unresolved. Germline V gives CDR1 SGHAT, CDR2 FQNNGV. The CDR3 loop spans 15 amino acids. Trimming removed 5 bases from V and 10 bases from J, with 23 bases in between. In DNA, the CDR3 is TGTGCCAGCAGCGCTAAGGTCGGCAGTGGGCAAAGAGCTTTCTTT. This sequence encodes CASSAKVGSGQRAFF.

V is TRBV11-2 and J is TRBJ1-1, with 10 bases identical to TRBD1. The V gene end was trimmed by 6 bases and the J gene end by 0 bases; junction bases not matched to a gene: 7. Germline CDR1 reads SGHAT; CDR2 reads FQNNGV. This CDR3 region has 16 residues. The CDR3 spells CASRRGTGVVNTEAFF. The DNA of the CDR3 is TGTGCCAGCAGACGTGGGACAGGGGTCGTGAACACTGAAGCTTTCTTT.

The J gene is TRBJ1-2, the V gene TRBV2, with 7 bases fitting TRBD1. With V trimmed by 6 bases and J by 1 base, 8 bases remained unmatched. The CDR3 has 15 amino acids. Germline CDR1 reads SNHLY; CDR2 reads FYNNEI. The CDR3 reads CASSHPGQHNYGYTF. The CDR3 DNA is TGTGCCAGCAGCCACCCGGGACAGCATAACTATGGCTACACCTTC.

The chain employs TRBV4-3 and TRBJ2-5, with a weak D call TRBD1 (5 bases). The V end was cut by 4 bases, the J end by 2 bases, with 8 bases between. The CDR3 extends over 13 amino acids. CDR1 is LGHNA and CDR2 is YSLEER in the germline V gene. In DNA form, the CDR3 reads TGCGCCAGCAGCCGAGACAGACAAGAGACCCAGTACTTC. It encodes CASSRDRQETQYF.

The chain is built from TRBV7-3 and TRBJ1-1; TRBD1 might be the D (5 bases). This CDR3 has 13 residues. The V gene lost 4 bases and the J gene lost 5 bases, with 11 bases spanning the gap. Germline V lookup: CDR1 SGHTA, CDR2 FQGTGA. CDR3 in amino acids: CASSSSGKTEAFF. CDR3 in DNA: TGTGCCAGCAGCTCATCAGGGAAAACTGAAGCTTTCTTT.

This clone was counted a single time. This chain connects TRBV6-2 or TRBV6-3 to TRBJ1-5; TRBD1 matches at 8 bases. The CDR3 runs 16 residues. The V segment lost 0 bases and the J segment 6 bases; nucleotides outside the gene matches: 7. Germline V CDR1 and CDR2: MNHEY, SVGEGT. CDR3 in DNA: TGTGCCAGCAGTTACTCTACAGGGGGTAGAGGTCAGCCCCAGCATTTT. Translation: CASSYSTGGRGQPQHF.

V usage is TRBV9 and J usage is TRBJ2-2, with D perhaps TRBD2 (6 bases). Germline V gene sequence: CDR1 SGDLS, CDR2 YYNGEE. The V and J ends lost 1 base and 4 bases respectively, with 17 bases between them. CDR3 length equals 17 residues. The CDR3 spells CASSVLRLAEGTGELFF. The DNA of the CDR3 is TGTGCCAGCAGCGTATTGCGTCTGGCGGAGGGCACCGGGGAGCTGTTTTTT.

The chain uses TRBV3-1 (or the pseudogene TRBV3-2) and TRBJ2-7; possibly TRBD2 for D (7 bases). The length of the CDR3 is 14 residues. Trimming took off 5 bases at V and 6 bases at J, with 17 bases between the two ends. Germline CDR1 is LGHDT and CDR2 is YNNKEL (reference sequence). In DNA form, the CDR3 reads TGTGCCAGCAGCATGAAGGGGGTAGCGGGCGAGCAGTACTTC. This encodes CASSMKGVAGEQYF.

The rearrangement joins TRBV18 to TRBJ1-2, with D perhaps matching TRBD1 (6 bases). Trimming pared 2 bases from V and 4 bases from J, leaving 11 bases between. This CDR3 spans 14 amino acids. Per germline, CDR1 KGHSH and CDR2 LQKENI. The CDR3 sequence is CASSPEQGTYGYTF. The CDR3 DNA sequence: TGTGCCAGCTCACCAGAACAGGGTACCTATGGCTACACCTTC.

CDR3 loop: CASSSRSYEQYF. The CDR3 DNA follows: TGTGCCAGCAGCTCTAGGTCCTACGAGCAGTACTTC. The chain couples TRBV5-6 to TRBJ2-7; unclear D gene. Germline CDR1 is SGHDT and CDR2 is YYEEEE. This CDR3 has 12 amino acids. V was pared by 3 bases and J by 1 base, with 5 bases between.

A single count supports this clone. This rearrangement joins TRBV9 to TRBJ1-4; no clear D gene. CDR1 and CDR2 from the germline V gene are SGDLS and YYNGEE. CDR3 length: 12 amino acids. V lost 0 bases and J 6 bases, leaving 3 bases between the germline ends. CDR3 loop: CASSVADEKLFF. CDR3 in DNA: TGTGCCAGCAGCGTAGCCGATGAAAAACTGTTTTTT.

This clone is a singleton in its sample. This chain uses TRBV11-2 with TRBJ1-6, with D tentatively TRBD1 (6 bases). The germline V and J ends were trimmed by 1 base and 10 bases, with 14 bases remaining between them. This CDR3 is built from 15 residues. CDR1 is SGHAT, CDR2 FQNNGV, per germline. Written as DNA, the CDR3 is TGTGCCAGCAGCTTAGTCGGACAGAGCCGGTCACCCCTCCACTTT. Amino acids: CASSLVGQSRSPLHF.

J is TRBJ1-2 and V is TRBV27, with TRBD1 matching 7 bases. Germline trimming cut 5 bases from V and 8 bases from J; bases unmatched to any gene: 17. From germline, CDR1 is MNHEY and CDR2 SMNVEV (reference sequence). The CDR3 totals 16 residues. The CDR3 protein is CASSRYGLGTVIGYTF. CDR3 nucleotides: TGTGCCAGCAGTCGTTACGGACTTGGGACAGTCATAGGCTACACCTTC.

This clone was found once. The chain links TRBV5-5 to TRBJ1-2; 7 bases are a match to TRBD1. Germline-derived CDR1 and CDR2 are SGHKS and YYEKEE (reference sequence). V dropped 5 bases and J dropped 1; count of bases not matched to a gene: 17. The CDR3 totals 18 residues. CDR3 amino acids: CASSPLPGQQSFNYGYTF. The CDR3 DNA is TGTGCCAGCAGTCCGTTACCGGGACAGCAAAGCTTTAACTATGGCTACACCTTC.

The gene calls are TRBV19 and TRBJ2-4, with 9 bases matching TRBD1. There are 21 residues in the CDR3. Germline CDR1 and CDR2: LNHDA and SQIVND (reference sequence). V shed 5 bases and J 4 bases; nucleotides not matched to a gene: 24. CDR3 protein: CASSLIAPGTGHSLGKNIQYF. The DNA for the CDR3 is TGTGCCAGTAGTCTCATCGCACCCGGGACAGGGCATTCTCTGGGAAAAAACATTCAGTACTTC.

The genes are TRBV7-9 and TRBJ2-2; 9 bases map to TRBD2. The V gene end was trimmed by 5 bases and the J gene end by 1 base; junction bases not matched to a gene: 2. The CDR3 consists of 15 residues. Germline loops: CDR1 SEHNR, CDR2 FQNEAQ (reference sequence). CDR3 amino acids: CASSKLAGNTGELFF. The CDR3, as DNA: TGTGCCAGCAGCAAACTAGCGGGGAACACCGGGGAGCTGTTTTTT.

This clone has a single count. Other DNA sequences in the sample encode the same CDR3. V usage is TRBV2 and J usage is TRBJ1-3; TRBD1 aligns across 7 bases. The CDR3 spans 14 residues. CDR1 is SNHLY, CDR2 FYNNEI, per germline. The V and J ends lost 5 bases and 2 bases, in that order; junction bases with no gene match: 3. CDR3 DNA: TGTGCCAGCAGTCGAGACAGGGCTGGAAACACCATATATTTT. Protein product: CASSRDRAGNTIYF.

This chain uses TRBV28 with TRBJ1-6; D is unclear. V was pared by 6 bases and J by 2 bases, with 14 bases between. This CDR3 region has 16 residues. Germline V lookup: CDR1 MDHEN, CDR2 SYDVKM. Here the CDR3 reads CASSSGSSAYNSPLHF. CDR3 nucleotide sequence: TGTGCCAGCAGCTCCGGGAGTTCTGCCTATAATTCACCCCTCCACTTT.

J is TRBJ2-3 and V is TRBV9; 8 nucleotides line up with TRBD1. CDR3 length: 16 amino acids. Germline CDR1 reads SGDLS; CDR2 reads YYNGEE. J lost 3 bases, V lost 0 bases, and 6 bases had no gene match. CDR3 protein: CASSVATGQGTDTQYF. CDR3 coding DNA: TGTGCCAGCAGCGTAGCCACCGGACAGGGAACAGATACGCAGTATTTT. The variable domain in full, completed from reference TRBV9 and TRBJ2-3, reads DSGVTQTPKHLITATGQRVTLRCSPRSGDLSVYWYQQSLDQGLQFLIQYYNGEERAKGNILERFSAQQFPDLHSELNLSSLELGDSALYFCASSVATGQGTDTQYFGPGTRLTVL.

The V gene is TRBV7-2, the J gene TRBJ1-1, with TRBD1 matching over 7 bases. V was pared by 3 bases and J by 5 bases, with 6 bases of the junction left unmatched. Germline V lookup: CDR1 SGHTA, CDR2 FQGNSA. This CDR3 comprises 14 residues. In DNA form, the CDR3 reads TGTGCCAGCAGCTTGCAGGGGGGTAGAACTGAAGCTTTCTTT. It codes for CASSLQGGRTEAFF.

This clone occurred a few times. The rearrangement links TRBV4-3 to TRBJ2-7; TRBD2 aligns across 8 bases. The J segment lost 2 bases and the V segment lost 0 bases, leaving 9 bases of the junction unmatched. The CDR3 runs 17 residues. The germline V gene has CDR1 LGHNA and CDR2 YSLEER. The CDR3, as DNA: TGCGCCAGCAGCCAAGAGGGGTCAGGGACTAGGCCCTACGAGCAGTACTTC. Protein sequence: CASSQEGSGTRPYEQYF.

This chain links TRBV18 with TRBJ1-1; TRBD1 matches at 10 bases. Looked up from germline, CDR1 is KGHSH and CDR2 is LQKENI. This CDR3 has 15 amino acids. V lost 8 bases and J lost 2; bases outside the gene matches: 8. CDR3 protein: CASQGQGNSNTEAFF. The CDR3 DNA reads TGTGCCAGCCAGGGACAGGGGAATAGTAACACTGAAGCTTTCTTT.

V usage is TRBV28 and J usage is TRBJ2-6; the match to TRBD2 covers 8 bases. With V trimmed by 7 bases and J by 2 bases, 10 bases remained unmatched. Looked up from germline, CDR1 is MDHEN and CDR2 is SYDVKM. The CDR3 is 17 residues long. The CDR3 sequence is CASTRGGAGPGANVLTF. In DNA, the CDR3 is TGTGCCAGCACCCGGGGGGGGGCAGGGCCTGGGGCCAACGTCCTGACTTTC.

This chain uses TRBV5-6 with TRBJ2-3; 8 positions match TRBD1. Germline trimming cut 2 bases from V and 1 base from J; bases unmatched to any gene: 3. The CDR3 has 15 residues. Germline CDR1 SGHDT, CDR2 YYEEEE. The CDR3 nucleotides are TGTGCCAGCAGCTTTGTGGGACAGGGCACAGATACGCAGTATTTT. Translation: CASSFVGQGTDTQYF.

CDR3 sequence reads: CASSIAGEIYGYTF. DNA of the CDR3: TGTGCCAGTAGTATCGCCGGTGAGATCTATGGCTACACCTTC. The chain joins TRBV19 to TRBJ1-2; D gene unclear. V was trimmed by 3 bases and J by 4 bases, leaving 12 bases between them. The CDR3 runs 14 residues. Germline V gene data show CDR1 as LNHDA and CDR2 as SQIVND (reference sequence).

This chain uses TRBV5-1 with TRBJ1-2; possibly TRBD1 for D (5 bases). CDR1 is SGHRS and CDR2 is YFSETQ in the germline V gene. V lost 0 bases, J lost 3 bases, and 9 bases lay in between. The CDR3 extends over 14 amino acids. The CDR3, as DNA: TGCGCCAGCAGCTTGGGACCGGGGGACTATGGCTACACCTTC. This gives the protein CASSLGPGDYGYTF.

The rearrangement uses TRBV6-5 and TRBJ2-7; 15 nucleotides line up with TRBD2. The trim removed 5 bases at V and 7 bases at J, leaving 6 bases unmatched. The CDR3 is made up of 15 amino acids. Germline loops: CDR1 MNHEY, CDR2 SVGAGI. The CDR3 spells CASSPGLAGGREQYF. The DNA of the CDR3 is TGTGCCAGCAGTCCGGGACTAGCGGGAGGCAGGGAGCAGTACTTC.

The chain employs TRBV10-3 and TRBJ2-1; tentatively, D is TRBD2 (6 bases). The ends were cut back, 4 bases at V and 2 bases at J, with 12 bases in the middle. Germline-derived CDR1 and CDR2 are ENHRY and SYGVKD. CDR3 length equals 15 residues. In DNA form, the CDR3 reads TGTGCCATCAGTGCTGGGGGGTTTGCCTACAATGAGCAGTTCTTC. Its protein product is CAISAGGFAYNEQFF.

The chain links TRBV7-2 to TRBJ1-5, with D perhaps TRBD1 (5 bases). CDR1 and CDR2 (germline): SGHTA, FQGNSA. With 5 bases removed from V and 2 bases from J, the gap between germline ends came to 13 bases. The CDR3 is made up of 15 amino acids. CDR3 region: CASSPDRGGNQPQHF. Written as DNA, the CDR3 is TGTGCCAGCAGCCCCGACCGGGGGGGCAATCAGCCCCAGCATTTT. Looking up the rest from reference TRBV7-2 and TRBJ1-5 gives the full variable domain: GAGVSQSPSNKVTEKGKDVELRCDPISGHTALYWYRQSLGQGLEFLIYFQGNSAPDKSGLPSDRFSAERTGGSVSTLTIQRTQQEDSAVYLCASSPDRGGNQPQHFGDGTRLSIL.

This clone was counted between two and nine times. This chain uses TRBV28 with TRBJ1-2, with TRBD1 matching over 8 bases. After removal of 5 bases from V and 7 bases from J, the junction contained 6 bases not matched to a gene. Germline lookup yields CDR1 MDHEN and CDR2 SYDVKM. The CDR3 spans 13 residues. CDR3 in DNA: TGTGCCAGCAGTCAGACAGGGGATGGTGGCTACACCTTC. Its translation: CASSQTGDGGYTF.

The rearrangement joins TRBV12-3 or TRBV12-4 to TRBJ1-1; the D is unclear. The CDR3 runs 10 residues. The V end was cut by 6 bases, the J end by 6 bases, with 5 bases between. Written as DNA, the CDR3 is TGTGCCAGCAGCCTTGCTGAAGCTTTCTTT. Translating it yields CASSLAEAFF.